Presented here are 20 T cell receptor beta chains from one specimen sequenced in a study of metastatic and nonmetastatic thyroid tumors. TCRdb reprocessed the PCR reads using MiXCR. The sample lists 20,000 or so clones; approximately 22% were seen once. No treatment of any kind had been given to any patient before thyroid surgery. Sequencing was done on a sample of adjacent normal tissue. The receptor set was obtained from a female donor with papillary thyroid cancer or a benign thyroid nodule (not recorded which). Some clones in this sample may be carry-over from other donors' samples.

This clone ranks as medium-sized. The chain is built from TRBV2 and TRBJ1-2, with TRBD1 matching over 10 bases. CDR3 length equals 15 residues. Germline V gene sequence: CDR1 SNHLY, CDR2 FYNNEI. The ends lost 8 bases at V and 5 bases at J; junction bases unmatched: 11. The CDR3 DNA reads as TGTGCCAGCGGAAATCCGGGACAGGGGCGGTATGGCTACACCTTC. As protein: CASGNPGQGRYGYTF. Looking up the rest from reference TRBV2 and TRBJ1-2 gives the full variable domain: EPEVTQTPSHQVTQMGQEVILRCVPISNHLYFYWYRQILGQKVEFLVSFYNNEISEKSEIFDDQFSVERPDGSNFTLKIRSTKLEDSAMYFCASGNPGQGRYGYTFGSGTRLTVV.

The chain has TRBV7-9 and TRBJ1-1; D is undetermined. CDR1 SEHNR and CDR2 FQNEAQ come from the germline V gene (reference sequence). Trimming removed 4 bases at V and 6 bases at J, with 9 bases between. The CDR3 totals 12 residues. CDR3 sequence: CASSYNSAEAFF. CDR3 nucleotide sequence: TGTGCCAGCAGCTACAATAGTGCTGAAGCTTTCTTT.

This chain connects TRBV12-3 or TRBV12-4 to TRBJ2-3; D may correspond to TRBD1 or TRBD2 (6 bases each). V shed 4 bases and J shed 9 bases, with 11 bases lying between them. CDR3 length: 12 residues. CDR3 DNA: TGTGCCAGCAGTTCGGGGGCGCGGACGCAGTATTTT. It yields the protein CASSSGARTQYF.

This clone was detected a few times. The chain joins TRBV10-3 to TRBJ2-1; 7 bases agree with TRBD1. Per germline, CDR1 ENHRY and CDR2 SYGVKD. The CDR3 extends over 15 amino acids. Trimming removed 2 bases from V and 7 bases from J; junction bases left unmatched: 8. CDR3 sequence: CAISEKGQERNEQFF. In DNA, the CDR3 is TGTGCCATCAGTGAGAAAGGACAGGAGCGGAATGAGCAGTTCTTC.

This clone appeared many times. The V gene is TRBV9, the J gene TRBJ2-5; unclear D gene. The V gene's germline CDR1 is SGDLS and CDR2 YYNGEE. V lost 1 base, J lost 4 bases, and 8 bases lay in between. CDR3 length: 13 amino acids. The CDR3: CASSVSSAETQYF. The CDR3 nucleotides read TGTGCCAGCAGCGTATCGTCAGCAGAGACCCAGTACTTC.

This clone was counted between two and nine times. The chain links TRBV20-1 to TRBJ2-1, with D possibly TRBD2 on 6 matching bases. In germline, CDR1 is DFQATT, CDR2 SNEGSKA (reference sequence). The CDR3 totals 15 residues. With 5 bases removed from V and 0 bases from J, the gap between germline ends came to 14 bases. DNA of the CDR3: TGCAGTGCTCCCCCCGGTAGCGGCTCCTACAATGAGCAGTTCTTC. It yields the protein CSAPPGSGSYNEQFF.

This clone was recorded a few times. The CDR3 carries no conserved terminal phenylalanine or tryptophan, so it likely arises from a read error. The DNA is left out, because the CDR3 cannot be placed on it with certainty; the CDR3 is given as TCRdb lists it. This chain joins TRBV29-1 and TRBJ2-3; the table assigns TRBD2, which was not confirmed against the DNA. CDR1 and CDR2 (germline): SQVTM, ANQGSEA. The CDR3 is 13 amino acids in total, end residues counted. The CDR3 sequence is CSVSGSLTDTHYL.

This clone was counted only a few times. The chain recombines TRBV19 with TRBJ1-2, with TRBD1 matching 8 bases. V lost 5 bases to trimming and J lost 8 bases; unmatched junction nucleotides: 13. The CDR3 loop spans 15 amino acids. Per the germline V gene, CDR1 is LNHDA and CDR2 is SQIVND (reference sequence). CDR3 sequence reads: CASSPQGADGGGYTF. DNA of the CDR3: TGTGCCAGTAGTCCCCAGGGGGCTGATGGTGGGGGCTACACCTTC. The full variable domain, with the rest looked up from reference TRBV19 and TRBJ1-2, is DGGITQSPKYLFRKEGQNVTLSCEQNLNHDAMYWYRQDPGQGLRLIYYSQIVNDFQKGDIAEGYSVSREKKESFPLTVTSAQKNPTAFYLCASSPQGADGGGYTFGSGTRLTVV.

By sample share, this clone is medium-sized. V is TRBV12-3 or TRBV12-4 and J is TRBJ2-3, with D perhaps matching TRBD2 (6 bases). The V and J ends lost 6 bases and 6 bases respectively, with 13 bases between them. The CDR3 totals 13 residues. CDR3 coding DNA: TGTGCCAGCAGCACCCGTGGGGGGGATACGCAGTATTTT. Amino acids: CASSTRGGDTQYF.

This clone occurred a few times. The V call is TRBV6-2 or TRBV6-3, the J call TRBJ2-7; the D gene is possibly TRBD2 (6 bases). This CDR3 spans 14 amino acids. Deletions cut 7 bases from V and 1 base from J, with 14 bases between. The germline V gene encodes CDR1 MNHEY and CDR2 SVGEGT. CDR3 bases: TGTGCCAGCACCCCCCTAGCGCAATCCTACGAGCAGTACTTC. As protein: CASTPLAQSYEQYF.

The chain links TRBV6-1 to TRBJ1-1; D is unclear. CDR1 MNHNS and CDR2 SASEGT come from the germline V gene. V dropped 6 bases and J dropped 2 bases, with 13 bases sitting between them. This CDR3 region has 14 residues. The CDR3 loop is CASSPGGLNTEAFF. The CDR3 DNA reads as TGTGCCAGCAGCCCGGGCGGCCTAAACACTGAAGCTTTCTTT.

The gene calls are TRBV5-1 and TRBJ1-1, with D maybe TRBD1 (5 bases). Germline V gene sequence: CDR1 SGHRS, CDR2 YFSETQ. Trimming took off 2 bases at V and 0 bases at J, with 14 bases between the two ends. The CDR3 consists of 16 residues. The CDR3 nucleotides are TGCGCCAGCAGCTTCGGGGGGATGGTCATGAACACTGAAGCTTTCTTT. Translation: CASSFGGMVMNTEAFF.

This clone was observed a few times. The V gene is TRBV5-1, the J gene TRBJ1-1; 8 nucleotides match TRBD1. The CDR3 totals 15 residues. Germline CDR1 is SGHRS and CDR2 is YFSETQ. V lost 4 bases, J lost 6 bases, and 11 bases stayed unmatched. The CDR3, as DNA: TGCGCCAGCAGCCCGACGACAGGGGTAATGGCTGAAGCTTTCTTT. Protein sequence: CASSPTTGVMAEAFF.

This clone came up a few times. The chain joins TRBV6-1 to TRBJ1-4; D unclear. Germline assignment: CDR1 MNHNS and CDR2 SASEGT. This CDR3 region has 13 residues. Trimming shortened V by 3 bases and J by 5 bases, and 7 bases separated the two germline ends. The CDR3 DNA is TGTGCCAGCAGTGATGTCCGAAATGAAAAACTGTTTTTT. As protein: CASSDVRNEKLFF.

V and J are TRBV6-2 or TRBV6-3 and TRBJ2-2; no definite D call. In germline, CDR1 is MNHEY, CDR2 SVGEGT. With 4 bases removed from V and 8 bases from J, the gap between germline ends came to 17 bases. This CDR3 contains 15 residues. CDR3 nucleotides: TGTGCCAGCAGTTGGGCAGGCCGTACACGAGGGGAGCTGTTTTTT. Translating it yields CASSWAGRTRGELFF.

This clone was detected many times. Other nucleotide sequences from this sample produce the same CDR3. The chain carries TRBV29-1 and TRBJ2-4, with D perhaps TRBD2 (5 bases). Trimming cost V 1 base and J 5 bases, with 12 bases left between them. The CDR3 has 14 amino acids. Germline V gives CDR1 SQVTM, CDR2 ANQGSEA. CDR3 bases: TGCAGCGTTGAAGGTGGGAGCCTGGAAAACATTCAGTACTTC. This translates into CSVEGGSLENIQYF.

Relative to its sample, this clone is medium-sized. The same CDR3 also results from other DNA sequences found in this sample. The chain is built from TRBV28 and TRBJ1-5; TRBD1 matches at 8 bases. After removal of 5 bases from V and 9 bases from J, the junction contained 12 bases not matched to a gene. This CDR3 has 15 amino acids. CDR1 is MDHEN, CDR2 SYDVKM, per germline. In DNA form, the CDR3 reads TGTGCCAGCAGTCGCCCCGGGACAGGTTATCGGCCCCAGCATTTT. Protein sequence: CASSRPGTGYRPQHF.

This clone occurred a few times. This chain links TRBV6-1 with TRBJ2-3; 9 bases fit TRBD2. J gave up 0 bases and V 5 bases, and 6 bases lay outside the gene matches. The CDR3 contains 16 residues. The germline V gene has CDR1 MNHNS and CDR2 SASEGT. The CDR3 bases are TGTGCCAGCAGTAAAACTAGCGGGCATAGCACAGATACGCAGTATTTT. It translates to CASSKTSGHSTDTQYF.

This clone was recorded a few times. The chain's CDR3 is CASSSPTGLYGANVLTF. The DNA of the CDR3 is TGTGCCAGCAGTTCACCGACAGGGCTATATGGGGCCAACGTCCTGACTTTC. This chain connects TRBV6-2 or TRBV6-3 to TRBJ2-6; 7 bases are shared with TRBD1. The CDR3 is 17 amino acids. Germline CDR1 reads MNHEY; CDR2 reads SVGEGT. Trimming cost V 4 bases and J 3 bases; bases outside gene matches: 9.

The chain combines TRBV20-1 with TRBJ1-1; a weak D match, TRBD1 (5 bases). This CDR3 comprises 14 residues. V dropped 6 bases and J dropped 3 bases, with 17 bases sitting between them. Germline lookup yields CDR1 DFQATT and CDR2 SNEGSKA (reference sequence). The CDR3 DNA sequence: TGCAGTGCCCCGGGACGGAACGCGGACACTGAAGCTTTCTTT. Translated: CSAPGRNADTEAFF.